Below are 25 T cell receptor beta chains sequenced from a single sample in a study of T cells in narcolepsy. Clones were read by immunoSEQ multiplex PCR, and TCRdb kept only the in-frame ones, dropping some. The top ten hold approximately 1% of the sample, which has fewer than 35,000 clones, 70% to 80% seen once. The specimen sequenced was CD45RA- memory CD4+ T cells from PBMCs. These receptors were collected from a human donor with narcolepsy.

This clone was counted only a few times. The chain couples TRBV10-3 to TRBJ1-4, with unresolved D. The CDR3 spans 14 residues. Trimming pared 2 bases from V and 11 bases from J, leaving 15 bases between. Germline V gene lookup returns CDR1 ENHRY and CDR2 SYGVKD. The CDR3 sequence: CAISEPKSGGKLFF. In nucleotides, the CDR3 is TGTGCCATCAGTGAGCCGAAGTCCGGTGGGAAACTGTTTTTT.

Here the CDR3 reads CASSWGNTQYF. The CDR3, as DNA: TGTGCCAGCAGTTGGGGGAATACGCAGTATTTT. The chain recombines TRBV27 with TRBJ2-3, with D perhaps given as TRBD1 or TRBD2 (5 bases each). The CDR3 consists of 11 residues. Trimming stripped 4 bases from V and 7 bases from J, with 6 bases between. Germline CDR1 MNHEY, CDR2 SMNVEV (reference sequence).

This clone was picked up a small number of times. The chain joins TRBV12-5 to TRBJ2-1; TRBD1 is a possible D gene (6 bases). The CDR3 spans 15 residues. V was trimmed by 6 bases and J by 4 bases, leaving 16 bases between them. Germline V gene data show CDR1 as LGHNT and CDR2 as FRNRAP. This CDR3 reads CASGPPGANYNEQFF. CDR3 DNA sequence: TGTGCTAGTGGCCCTCCAGGGGCCAATTACAATGAGCAGTTCTTC.

The chain uses TRBV25-1 and TRBJ1-1; 9 nucleotides agree with TRBD1. Trimming removed 8 bases from V and 1 base from J; junction bases left unmatched: 8. This CDR3 comprises 15 residues. CDR1 is MGHDK and CDR2 is SYGVNS in the germline V gene. The DNA of the CDR3 is TGTGCCAGCCGCGAGGACAGGGGAAAGAACACTGAAGCTTTCTTT. Protein product: CASREDRGKNTEAFF.

This sequence joins TRBV28 and TRBJ1-5; TRBD1 might be the D (5 bases). V lost 6 bases and J 0 bases, leaving 15 bases between the germline ends. The CDR3 spans 16 residues. CDR1 MDHEN and CDR2 SYDVKM come from the germline V gene. Here the CDR3 reads CASSSHQGLSNQPQHF. Written as DNA, the CDR3 is TGTGCCAGCAGCTCCCACCAGGGTCTTAGCAATCAGCCCCAGCATTTT. Full variable domain (missing parts from reference TRBV28 and TRBJ1-5): DVKVTQSSRYLVKRTGEKVFLECVQDMDHENMFWYRQDPGLGLRLIYFSYDVKMKEKGDIPEGYSVSREKKERFSLILESASTNQTSMYLCASSSHQGLSNQPQHFGDGTRLSIL.

The V call is TRBV6-1, the J call TRBJ1-1; D remains ambiguous. CDR1 is MNHNS, CDR2 SASEGT, per germline. This CDR3 region has 15 residues. V was shortened by 10 bases and J by 0 bases, with 18 bases between the two germline ends. The chain's CDR3 is CANSDGFGLNTEAFF. The CDR3 bases are TGTGCCAACTCTGACGGTTTTGGGTTGAACACTGAAGCTTTCTTT.

The chain links TRBV27 to TRBJ2-1; TRBD2 agrees at 11 bases. J lost 4 bases, V lost 4 bases, and 9 bases had no gene match. The CDR3 length is 17 residues. Germline V gene sequence: CDR1 MNHEY, CDR2 SMNVEV (reference sequence). CDR3 region: CASSSRPGLAAYNEQFF. The DNA of the CDR3 is TGTGCCAGCAGTTCCCGACCGGGACTAGCGGCATACAATGAGCAGTTCTTC.

The chain joins TRBV6-4 to TRBJ1-1; 11 nucleotides match TRBD1. The CDR3 spans 16 residues. Germline trimming cut 4 bases from V and 2 bases from J; bases unmatched to any gene: 6. CDR1 is MRHNA and CDR2 is SNTAGT in the germline V gene. CDR3 DNA: TGTGCCAGCAGTGGTTGGGGACAGGGGGTTAACACTGAAGCTTTCTTT. Translated: CASSGWGQGVNTEAFF.

The chain links TRBV6-6 to TRBJ1-5, with D hard to call. Germline loops: CDR1 MNHNY, CDR2 SVGAGI (reference sequence). This CDR3 has 14 residues. V lost 2 bases and J 3 bases, leaving 8 bases between the germline ends. CDR3: CASSYEQFNQPQHF. The CDR3 bases are TGTGCCAGCAGTTACGAACAGTTCAATCAGCCCCAGCATTTT.

The chain combines TRBV27 with TRBJ2-3; 11 bases are a match to TRBD2. Germline CDR1 MNHEY, CDR2 SMNVEV (reference sequence). CDR3 length: 16 residues. The J segment lost 6 bases and the V segment lost 4 bases, leaving 9 bases of the junction unmatched. The CDR3 nucleotides read TGTGCCAGCAGTTGGGATAGCGGGAGGGCCGTGGATACGCAGTATTTT. This translates into CASSWDSGRAVDTQYF.

This chain links TRBV11-2 with TRBJ2-5; no clear D. The CDR3 covers 14 residues. In germline, CDR1 is SGHAT, CDR2 FQNNGV. V was pared by 4 bases and J by 4 bases, with 13 bases between. The CDR3 bases are TGTGCCAGCAGCTCGAATAGGGTTGGAGAGACCCAGTACTTC. This encodes CASSSNRVGETQYF.

This clone occurred a few times. J is TRBJ1-1 and V is TRBV6-1, with 9 positions matching TRBD1. V trimming: 7 bases; J trimming: 6 bases; junction bases outside the gene matches: 9. CDR1 and CDR2 from the germline V gene are MNHNS and SASEGT. The CDR3 has 14 amino acids. The CDR3 DNA is TGTGCCAGCAACCTAGACAGGGGGATTGCTGAAGCTTTCTTT. This codes for CASNLDRGIAEAFF.

The chain combines TRBV7-2 with TRBJ2-7, with D perhaps TRBD2 (6 bases). The germline V gene has CDR1 SGHTA and CDR2 FQGNSA. The CDR3 is 16 residues long. V was cut by 5 bases and J by 6 bases, with 23 bases left in between. In nucleotides, the CDR3 is TGTGCCAGCAGCCAGACCACCGGGAGTCCGCTCGCCGAGCAGTACTTC. Translated: CASSQTTGSPLAEQYF.

V usage is TRBV7-9 and J usage is TRBJ2-4, with 7 bases fitting TRBD1. The junction had 4 bases not matched to a gene; V was cut back by 6 bases and J by 5 bases. The CDR3 extends over 13 amino acids. Germline V gene sequence: CDR1 SEHNR, CDR2 FQNEAQ (reference sequence). CDR3 DNA: TGTGCCAGCAGACCCCAGGGGGAAAACATTCAGTACTTC. It yields the protein CASRPQGENIQYF.

The chain uses TRBV5-6 and TRBJ1-1; unclear D gene. The germline V gene encodes CDR1 SGHDT and CDR2 YYEEEE. The length of the CDR3 is 14 residues. Trimming stripped 4 bases from V and 5 bases from J, with 15 bases between. The CDR3 DNA is TGTGCCAGCAGCCCCTCTGCTCGGAAGACTGAAGCTTTCTTT. Translated, it gives CASSPSARKTEAFF.

The CDR3 loop is CASSGRRRTGINQPQHF. CDR3 bases: TGTGCCAGCAGTGGGCGACGAAGGACAGGGATAAATCAGCCCCAGCATTTT. The rearrangement joins TRBV6-1 to TRBJ1-5; 8 nucleotides line up with TRBD1. Trimming took 4 bases from V and 4 from J; bases not matched to a gene: 12. The length of the CDR3 is 17 residues. Germline CDR1 MNHNS, CDR2 SASEGT.

The chain couples TRBV11-2 to TRBJ2-5; 8 nucleotides match TRBD1. The CDR3 covers 14 residues. The V segment lost 5 bases and the J segment 2 bases; nucleotides outside the gene matches: 4. Looked up from germline, CDR1 is SGHAT and CDR2 is FQNNGV. CDR3 sequence (DNA): TGTGCCAGCAGCAGAACAGGGGGACAAGAGACCCAGTACTTC. It encodes CASSRTGGQETQYF.

The chain recombines TRBV28 with TRBJ1-6, with D perhaps matching TRBD1 (5 bases). This CDR3 contains 14 residues. V was cut by 7 bases and J by 14 bases, with 21 bases left in between. Germline assignment: CDR1 MDHEN and CDR2 SYDVKM. DNA for the CDR3: TGTGCCAGCACCTGGGGCCAGACCCTTTCGGCCCTCCACTTT. Protein product: CASTWGQTLSALHF.

Only a few counts were recorded for this clone. The chain couples TRBV7-9 to TRBJ1-3; D uncertain. The CDR3 extends over 11 amino acids. V was pared by 5 bases and J by 8 bases, with 7 bases between. Germline V lookup: CDR1 SEHNR, CDR2 FQNEAQ (reference sequence). In DNA, the CDR3 is TGTGCCAGCAGCCCCGCAGACACCATATATTTT. It specifies CASSPADTIYF.

The gene calls are TRBV2 and TRBJ1-2; perhaps TRBD1 as D (6 bases). The CDR3 is made up of 11 amino acids. The germline V gene encodes CDR1 SNHLY and CDR2 FYNNEI. The germline V and J ends were trimmed by 4 bases and 7 bases, with 7 bases remaining between them. The CDR3 DNA reads as TGTGCCAGCAGTGGGACAGCTGGCTACACCTTC. This encodes CASSGTAGYTF. Combining the CDR3 with reference TRBV2 and TRBJ1-2 gives the whole variable domain EPEVTQTPSHQVTQMGQEVILRCVPISNHLYFYWYRQILGQKVEFLVSFYNNEISEKSEIFDDQFSVERPDGSNFTLKIRSTKLEDSAMYFCASSGTAGYTFGSGTRLTVV.

In DNA, the CDR3 is TGTGCCAGCAGTTTAGGTACCCTCCGAGGGCTCAACGAGCAGTACTTC. Its protein product is CASSLGTLRGLNEQYF. The chain couples TRBV28 to TRBJ2-5, with a tentative D call TRBD2 (5 bases). The J call may be wrong; the DNA end is better matched by TRBJ2-7. This CDR3 has 16 amino acids. The V gene's germline CDR1 is MDHEN and CDR2 SYDVKM.

The V and J genes are TRBV7-3 and TRBJ2-5; D is undetermined. CDR1 SGHTA and CDR2 FQGTGA come from the germline V gene. The ends were cut back, 7 bases at V and 1 base at J, with 7 bases in the middle. The CDR3 is made up of 12 amino acids. The CDR3 DNA reads as TGTGCCAGCATGTACGCCCAAGAGACCCAGTACTTC. This encodes CASMYAQETQYF.

The V and J genes are TRBV15 and TRBJ2-3, with D maybe TRBD2 (5 bases). Trimming shortened V by 0 bases and J by 0 bases, and 13 bases separated the two germline ends. This CDR3 spans 17 amino acids. Germline assignment: CDR1 LNHNV and CDR2 YYDKDF (reference sequence). CDR3 sequence reads: CATSRDRKRGSTDTQYF. The CDR3 coding sequence is TGTGCCACCAGCAGAGATAGGAAGAGAGGGAGCACAGATACGCAGTATTTT.

There are a few counts of this clone. This chain joins TRBV6-1 and TRBJ1-4; a possible D gene is TRBD1 (6 bases). The length of the CDR3 is 14 residues. Trimming removed 8 bases from V and 8 bases from J, with 18 bases in between. Germline lookup yields CDR1 MNHNS and CDR2 SASEGT. The CDR3 reads CASRRDNSGEKLFF. CDR3 DNA: TGTGCCAGCCGACGGGACAACTCGGGGGAAAAACTGTTTTTT.

This sequence joins TRBV4-1 and TRBJ1-1; unclear D gene. CDR1 is MGHRA, CDR2 YSYEKL, per germline. Trimming removed 0 bases at V and 11 bases at J, with 13 bases between. The CDR3 has 13 amino acids. CDR3: CASSQDGGSTAFF. The CDR3 nucleotides are TGCGCCAGCAGCCAAGATGGTGGTTCTACGGCTTTCTTT.